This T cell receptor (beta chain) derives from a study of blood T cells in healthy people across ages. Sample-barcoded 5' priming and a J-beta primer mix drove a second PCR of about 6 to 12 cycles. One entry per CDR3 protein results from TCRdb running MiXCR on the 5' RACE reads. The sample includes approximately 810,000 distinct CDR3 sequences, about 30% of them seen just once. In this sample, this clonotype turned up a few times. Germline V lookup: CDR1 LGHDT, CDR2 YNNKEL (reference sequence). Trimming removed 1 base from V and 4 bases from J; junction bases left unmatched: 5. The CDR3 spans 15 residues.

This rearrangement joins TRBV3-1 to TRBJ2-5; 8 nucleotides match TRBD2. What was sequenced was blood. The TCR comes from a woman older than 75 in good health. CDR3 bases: TGTGCCAGCAGCCAAGGACGGGGGGGCAGAGAGACCCAGTACTTC. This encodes CASSQGRGGRETQYF.